These T cell receptor beta chains were read from a single sample in a study of T-cell reconstitution after alpha-beta-depleted transplantation in children. A single record per CDR3 protein comes from TCRdb applying MiXCR to the PCR reads. This table has 200,000 to 300,000 distinct CDR3 sequences, roughly 25% appearing once. Specimen: PBMCs, mostly from graft donor cells, collected 360 days after TCRalphabeta/CD19-depleted stem cell transplant. The receptors originated from a female patient aged 2 to 10 who had a stem cell transplant for congenital amegakaryocytic thrombocytopenia, so the T cells may come from the graft donor. The CDR3 runs from the conserved cysteine through the conserved F or W. A D gene is named only where the DNA matches it firmly. Clone size appears in some rows only: once, few, many, or a class for an expanded clone.

J: TRBJ1-5; D: NA; V: TRBV18; size: NA; DNA: TGTGCCAGCTCACCTACGGGACAAAAAGCCAATCAGCCCCAGCATTTT; CDR3: CASSPTGQKANQPQHF
J: TRBJ2-5; D: NA; V: TRBV4-3; size: NA; DNA: TGCGCCAGCAGCCGATTGGGGACAACCCAAGAGACCCAGTACTTC; CDR3: CASSRLGTTQETQYF
J: TRBJ1-5; D: NA; V: TRBV23-1; size: NA; DNA: TGCGCCACTTCGGGGCTCCGCTGCATTAGCAATCAGCCCCAGCATTTT; CDR3: CATSGLRCISNQPQHF
J: TRBJ1-1; D: TRBD1; V: TRBV7-2; size: NA; DNA: TGTGCCAGCAGCTTAGCGGGACAGATGATTGAAGCTTTCTTT; CDR3: CASSLAGQMIEAFF
J: TRBJ2-7; D: NA; V: TRBV28; size: many; DNA: TGTGCCAGCAGTGTGGCCACCTACGAGCAGTACTTC; CDR3: CASSVATYEQYF
J: TRBJ1-1; D: TRBD1; V: TRBV20-1; size: many; DNA: TGCAGTGCCACGGGACAGGTGAACACTGAAGCTTTCTTT; CDR3: CSATGQVNTEAFF
J: TRBJ1-1; D: NA; V: TRBV5-1; size: NA; DNA: TGCGCCAGCAGCAGAACAGACAACACTGAAGCTTTCTTT; CDR3: CASSRTDNTEAFF
J: TRBJ1-2; D: TRBD1; V: TRBV28; size: NA; DNA: TGTGCCAGCAGTACGCAGGGGGGACCGGACTATGGCTACACCTTC; CDR3: CASSTQGGPDYGYTF
J: TRBJ1-2; D: NA; V: TRBV3-1; size: NA; DNA: TGTGCCAGCAGCCAATCAGGGGTTGACTATGGCTACACCTTC; CDR3: CASSQSGVDYGYTF
J: TRBJ2-5; D: NA; V: TRBV28; size: NA; DNA: TGTGCCAGCAGTTTATCAGGGGTTGGTGGGGAGACCCAGTACTTC; CDR3: CASSLSGVGGETQYF
J: TRBJ2-1; D: TRBD1; V: TRBV4-3; size: NA; DNA: TGCGCCAGCAGCCAGGGGACAGCGACCTTGAGGAATGAGCAGTTCTTC; CDR3: CASSQGTATLRNEQFF
J: TRBJ1-5; D: NA; V: TRBV20-1; size: NA; DNA: TGCAGTGCTAGAGATCAGTTAGCGCCCCAGCATTTT; CDR3: CSARDQLAPQHF
J: TRBJ1-1; D: TRBD1; V: TRBV5-1; size: NA; DNA: TGCGCCAGCAGCACCGGACAGGCGAACACTGAAGCTTTCTTT; CDR3: CASSTGQANTEAFF
J: TRBJ2-1; D: NA; V: TRBV28; size: NA; DNA: TGTGCCAGCAGCTTATCCCTAGCGATTTCCTACAATGAGCAGTTCTTC; CDR3: CASSLSLAISYNEQFF
J: TRBJ1-1; D: NA; V: TRBV6-5; size: NA; DNA: TGTGCCAGCAGTCGGACCTTCACTGAAGCTTTCTTT; CDR3: CASSRTFTEAFF
J: TRBJ2-5; D: TRBD1; V: TRBV10-1; size: NA; DNA: TGCGCCTCTGCCCCCCGGGACAGGGGAACCCAGTACTTC; CDR3: CASAPRDRGTQYF
J: TRBJ2-3; D: NA; V: TRBV20-1; size: NA; DNA: TGCAGTGCTAGAGGGGGCGTGGGGGGCCCAGATACGCAGTATTTT; CDR3: CSARGGVGGPDTQYF
J: TRBJ1-1; D: NA; V: TRBV7-2; size: NA; DNA: TGTGCCAGCAGTGTAGTCAGGAACACTGAAGCTTTCTTT; CDR3: CASSVVRNTEAFF